This TCR beta chain was retrieved from a study of cytomegalovirus exposure and HLA in healthy donors (dated by TCRdb to the late 2010s). The study in broad terms: According to a later analysis, the 120 validation repertoires were produced on the same platform as the 700 or so repertoires of the first cohort. The aim of the study was to test whether cataloging public T cell receptors could identify signatures of past pathogen exposure. In addition to the first cohort of 666 subjects, a separate validation cohort of approximately 130 different subjects was used. The study combined high-throughput TCR immunosequencing, statistical association of individual TCRs with disease status, and machine learning to predict cytomegalovirus infection status.

What the authors observed across the whole study: Most TCR sequences were seen in very few donors, while some public TCRs were found in many individuals. In vitro tests confirmed that a few of the cytomegalovirus-associated TCR beta chains recognize cytomegalovirus antigens. The classifier was reported to diagnose cytomegalovirus status with high specificity and sensitivity in both the original cohort and the validation cohort. It was suggested by the authors that the approach could potentially be generalized to other disease states and immunological phenotypes. In a later analysis, TCRs clustered in the first cohort were found to also tend to co-occur in the roughly 130 validation repertoires, with roughly 93% of cluster scores above 0. The study gave a list of over 150 TCR beta chains associated with cytomegalovirus. A later analysis had no HLA typing for the validation cohort, so co-occurrence there was scored across all 130 or so repertoires.

Separate from the approximately 670-subject first cohort, the validation cohort of 90 to 150 subjects was the group to which the donors belonged. This clone was found a few times. The clone's antigen remains unknown. No quality values exist for individual bases; no much larger clone is one base distant. Deletion took 6 bases off V and 3 bases off J, with a span of 17 bases between the germline ends. The CDR3 holds 15 amino acids from the cysteine to the phenylalanine. Here the CDR3 DNA is all that survives: 45 bases in frame from base 1. The germline V gene (reference sequence) supplies CDR1 WNHNN and CDR2 SYGVQD. The protocol used for the library was the immunoSEQ multiplex PCR assay. The study's processing was this. A statistical classification framework was developed to diagnose cytomegalovirus status using the catalog of TCR beta chain sequences. Sourced from immuneACCESS, this table was stored by TCRdb with only in-frame sequences that have V and J called. A share of the clones is absent; for the studies checked, an unresolved V gene accounts for under half, and the remainder has no known explanation. V and J calls and clone size are given by that table; D and trimming were obtained from the DNA. The sample data list 100,000 to 150,000 clones, and about 87% of these were observed just once. The ten largest clones add up to 1.5% to 2% of the sample.

The clonotype comes from a woman between 18 and 29 years old in good health and CMV-seronegative. The sample consisted of PBMCs. Recombination linked TRBV10-1 to TRBJ1-1; there is no confident call for the D gene. The DNA sequence reads TGCGCCAGCAGACCTTCGGGATCGCTGGACACTGAAGCTTTCTTT. This gives the protein CASRPSGSLDTEAFF.